The sequence of this T cell receptor beta chain was determined in a study of T cell repertoires in cytomegalovirus infection. Across the study: Researchers turned to recently identified HLA-C-restricted CMV epitopes as well as well-studied HLA-B-restricted ones. Indications came from public TCR beta signatures; they pointed to CMV infection and to a matching HLA type.

With respect to this clonotype: The target antigen is unknown.

MiXCR, run by TCRdb on the reads, gives a single entry per CDR3 protein. Of approximately 1,000,000 distinct CDR3 sequences listed, approximately 33% are singletons. General study points: HLA-C-restricted TCR beta clonotypes specific for CMV led the ex vivo response.

The CDR3 sequence is 14 residues long. CDR1 is SGHNT and CDR2 is YENEEA in the germline V gene. The germline V and J ends were trimmed by 4 bases and 3 bases, with 10 bases remaining between them. The sequence derives from a human donor in good health (CMV status not recorded). Some clones in this sample may be carry-over from other donors' samples. J is TRBJ1-5 and V is TRBV11-3; unclear D gene. The material was cultured CD8+ T cells from PBMCs, obtained from culture after CMV antigen stimulation. For the CDR3, the DNA is TGTGCCAGCAGCTCCCGGACTTACAATCAGCCCCAGCATTTT. It encodes CASSSRTYNQPQHF.